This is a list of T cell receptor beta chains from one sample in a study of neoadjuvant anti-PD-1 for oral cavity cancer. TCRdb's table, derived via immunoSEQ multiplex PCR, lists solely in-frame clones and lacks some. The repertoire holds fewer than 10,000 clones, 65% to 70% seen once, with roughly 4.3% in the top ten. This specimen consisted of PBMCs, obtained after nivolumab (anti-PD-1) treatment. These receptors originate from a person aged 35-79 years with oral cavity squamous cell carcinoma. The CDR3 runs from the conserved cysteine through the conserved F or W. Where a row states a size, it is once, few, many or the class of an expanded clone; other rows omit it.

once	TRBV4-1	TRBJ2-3	CASSQMSERRTDTQYF
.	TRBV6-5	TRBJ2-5	CASKKGAGQETQYF
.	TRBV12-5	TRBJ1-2	CASSEGYGYTF
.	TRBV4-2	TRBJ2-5	CASSQERGLAGGLQSGETQYF
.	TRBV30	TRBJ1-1	CAWSREAEAFF
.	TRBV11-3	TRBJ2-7	CASRSSGTGGCYEQYF
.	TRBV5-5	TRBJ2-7	CASSLYRSSYEQYF
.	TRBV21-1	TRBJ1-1	CASSKGPGRNTEAFF
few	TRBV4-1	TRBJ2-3	CASSQVMSVSSTDTQYF
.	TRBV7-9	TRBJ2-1	CASSSSGQGFNEQFF
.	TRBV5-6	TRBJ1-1	CASSGWANTEAFF
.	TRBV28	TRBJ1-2	CASSSGGAGYDYTF
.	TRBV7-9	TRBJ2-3	CASSPDSTDTQYF
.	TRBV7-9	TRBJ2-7	CASSRTDYEQYF
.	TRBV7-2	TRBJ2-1	CASSRRRVTSGGANEQFF
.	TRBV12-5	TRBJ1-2	CASGLVPGRVGTNYGYTF
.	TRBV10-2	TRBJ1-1	CASRVDPNTEAFF
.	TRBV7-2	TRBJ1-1	CASSPGQAKNTEAFF
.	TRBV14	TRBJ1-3	CASSLQHRVGNTIYF
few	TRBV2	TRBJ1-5	CATSGTAVQPQHF
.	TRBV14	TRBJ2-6	CASSQVASTLSSGANVLTF
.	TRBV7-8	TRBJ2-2	CASSFQGQGTTGELFF
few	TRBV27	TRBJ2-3	CASSFIMGTDTQYF
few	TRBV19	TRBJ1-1	CATSRSYTEAFF
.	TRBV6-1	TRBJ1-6	CASSEDNRESPLHF
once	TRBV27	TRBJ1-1	CASSPRGRSREAFF
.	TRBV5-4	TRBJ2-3	CASNTLGGRTDTQYF